The 26 T cell receptor beta chains given below trace back to one sample, sequenced in a study of blood T cell repertoires in COVID-19. Some clones are missing from TCRdb's copy, which holds only in-frame ones; the method was immunoSEQ multiplex PCR. The sample shows fewer than 120,000 clones, about 85% of them seen only once. Sequencing input: peripheral blood. These receptor sequences come from a human donor in a cohort sampled during active COVID-19.

V is TRBV28 and J is TRBJ1-2, with 8 bases aligning to TRBD1. With 6 bases clipped from V and 4 bases from J, the junction kept 13 bases outside the gene matches. This CDR3 is built from 16 residues. In germline, CDR1 is MDHEN, CDR2 SYDVKM. This chain's CDR3 is CASRWGRGPTIYGYTF. The CDR3 DNA reads as TGTGCCAGCAGATGGGGCAGGGGGCCTACCATCTATGGCTACACCTTC.

This chain links TRBV28 with TRBJ1-4; maybe TRBD1 (5 bases). This CDR3 comprises 13 residues. Germline V gives CDR1 MDHEN, CDR2 SYDVKM. Trimming pared 9 bases from V and 5 bases from J, leaving 13 bases between. CDR3 in amino acids: CASRPGPNEKLFF. The CDR3 coding sequence is TGTGCCAGTAGACCAGGGCCCAATGAAAAACTGTTTTTT. Full variable domain (missing parts from reference TRBV28 and TRBJ1-4): DVKVTQSSRYLVKRTGEKVFLECVQDMDHENMFWYRQDPGLGLRLIYFSYDVKMKEKGDIPEGYSVSREKKERFSLILESASTNQTSMYLCASRPGPNEKLFFGSGTQLSVL.

This chain connects TRBV5-1 to TRBJ1-1; 11 bases align to TRBD1. CDR1 and CDR2 from the germline V gene are SGHRS and YFSETQ. V lost 4 bases and J lost 1; bases outside the gene matches: 6. The length of the CDR3 is 16 residues. CDR3 DNA sequence: TGCGCCAGCAGCCCGGACGGACAGGGGGCGAACACTGAAGCTTTCTTT. As protein: CASSPDGQGANTEAFF.

The chain joins TRBV5-4 to TRBJ1-4; tentative D call: TRBD1 (5 bases). Per germline, CDR1 SGHNT and CDR2 YYREEE (reference sequence). The ends were cut back, 4 bases at V and 13 bases at J, with 14 bases in the middle. The CDR3 sequence is 12 residues long. The CDR3 reads CASSPGGGRLFF. In DNA, the CDR3 is TGTGCCAGCAGCCCTGGCGGGGGGAGACTGTTTTTT.

The chain joins TRBV14 to TRBJ2-7, with TRBD1 matching over 9 bases. The length of the CDR3 is 16 residues. The V segment lost 5 bases and the J segment 5 bases; nucleotides outside the gene matches: 13. The germline gives CDR1 SGHDN, CDR2 FVKESK. The CDR3 is CASSATGTGQIHEQYF. In DNA form, the CDR3 reads TGTGCCAGCAGCGCTACGGGGACAGGGCAGATCCACGAGCAGTACTTC.

V and J are TRBV19 and TRBJ2-3; 9 bases align to TRBD2. Germline assignment: CDR1 LNHDA and CDR2 SQIVND (reference sequence). This CDR3 has 15 residues. Trimming at V came to 5 bases and at J to 10 bases, leaving 13 bases not matched to a gene. DNA of the CDR3: TGTGCCAGTAGTCGAACCTCTCGGACTAGCGAAGCGCAGTATTTT. It encodes CASSRTSRTSEAQYF.

This chain joins TRBV2 and TRBJ1-5; D call uncertain. Trimming took 5 bases from V and 4 from J, leaving 15 bases between them. Germline CDR1 reads SNHLY; CDR2 reads FYNNEI. The CDR3 runs 15 residues. For the CDR3, the DNA is TGTGCCAGCAGTAAGGAGGGTATTACGAATCAGCCCCAGCATTTT. It encodes CASSKEGITNQPQHF.

This clone was found a few times. This chain connects TRBV4-3 to TRBJ1-2; D remains unclear. Germline V lookup: CDR1 LGHNA, CDR2 YSLEER. V was clipped by 2 bases and J by 6 bases, with 10 bases between them. This CDR3 is 13 amino acids long. The CDR3 nucleotides are TGCGCCAGCAGCCAAAACTTTTATAATGGCTACACCTTC. Translation: CASSQNFYNGYTF.

The sample holds a few counts of this clone. V and J are TRBV6-1 and TRBJ1-1; weak D call: TRBD1 (6 bases). The germline gives CDR1 MNHNS, CDR2 SASEGT. V was clipped by 0 bases and J by 1 base, with 15 bases between them. This CDR3 has 17 amino acids. The CDR3 reads CASSEATRTERNTEAFF. Here the CDR3 DNA reads TGTGCCAGCAGTGAAGCCACTCGGACAGAAAGGAACACTGAAGCTTTCTTT.

The chain combines TRBV11-2 with TRBJ1-6, with D tentatively TRBD1 (6 bases). Germline CDR1 and CDR2: SGHAT and FQNNGV. V lost 1 base and J lost 9, with 7 bases in between. The CDR3 is made up of 13 amino acids. The CDR3 region has the DNA TGTGCCAGCAGCTTAGTCAGGGGTTCACCCCTCCACTTT. Its protein is CASSLVRGSPLHF.

The chain links TRBV29-1 to TRBJ1-1, with D possibly TRBD1 on 5 matching bases. Germline CDR1 is SQVTM and CDR2 is ANQGSEA. V was pared by 0 bases and J by 8 bases, with 16 bases between. CDR3 size: 14 residues. For the CDR3, the DNA is TGCAGCGTTGAAGATCCCGCACTGACAGCCGAAGCTTTCTTT. The encoded protein is CSVEDPALTAEAFF.

The genes are TRBV7-9 and TRBJ2-6; D gene ambiguous. This CDR3 has 16 residues. CDR1 and CDR2 from the germline V gene are SEHNR and FQNEAQ (reference sequence). Trimming shortened V by 2 bases and J by 4 bases, and 12 bases separated the two germline ends. The CDR3 DNA follows: TGTGCCAGCAGCTTACATTTAACGAGAGGGGCCAACGTCCTGACTTTC. It encodes CASSLHLTRGANVLTF. Together with reference TRBV7-9 and TRBJ2-6, the CDR3 gives the full variable domain: DTGVSQNPRHKITKRGQNVTFRCDPISEHNRLYWYRQTLGQGPEFLTYFQNEAQLEKSRLLSDRFSAERPKGSFSTLEIQRTEQGDSAMYLCASSLHLTRGANVLTFGAGSRLTVL.

The genes are TRBV30 and TRBJ1-6, with D perhaps matching TRBD1 (5 bases). The CDR3 covers 15 residues. Germline CDR1 and CDR2: GTSNPN and SVGIG (reference sequence). V was shortened by 1 base and J by 8 bases, with 15 bases between the two germline ends. CDR3 region: CAWSAAAGHHSPLHF. CDR3 nucleotides: TGTGCCTGGAGTGCGGCAGCGGGGCATCATTCACCCCTCCACTTT.

This clone has only a few counts. This chain joins TRBV3-1 (or the pseudogene TRBV3-2) and TRBJ1-2; the D gene is possibly TRBD1 (6 bases). Germline values: CDR1 LGHDT, CDR2 YNNKEL (reference sequence). This CDR3 spans 16 amino acids. V lost 1 base and J lost 1, with 13 bases in between. CDR3 loop: CASSQATGTINYGYTF. Here the CDR3 DNA reads TGTGCCAGCAGCCAAGCTACAGGGACCATTAACTATGGCTACACCTTC.

V usage is TRBV7-9 and J usage is TRBJ1-4, with D perhaps matching TRBD1 (6 bases). The CDR3 runs 12 residues. Trimming shortened V by 7 bases and J by 6 bases, and 9 bases separated the two germline ends. Germline V lookup: CDR1 SEHNR, CDR2 FQNEAQ (reference sequence). For the CDR3, the DNA is TGTGCCAGCACAGGGGATCATGAAAAACTGTTTTTT. Residues: CASTGDHEKLFF.

This sequence joins TRBV24-1 and TRBJ1-6; D remains unclear. CDR1 KGHDR and CDR2 SFDVKD come from the germline V gene. This CDR3 is 13 amino acids long. The germline V and J ends were trimmed by 10 bases and 10 bases, with 16 bases remaining between them. CDR3 bases: TGTGCCACTAAACCGGAGTGGCAGTCACCCCTCCACTTT. Translating it yields CATKPEWQSPLHF.

The chain links TRBV19 to TRBJ1-3, with a tentative D call TRBD1 (5 bases). Germline values: CDR1 LNHDA, CDR2 SQIVND (reference sequence). V was cut by 7 bases and J by 11 bases, with 21 bases left in between. The CDR3 covers 14 residues. CDR3 DNA: TGTGCCAGTAAAATGACAAGGCTCCAAGGGGCCATATATTTT. Translation: CASKMTRLQGAIYF. Looking up the rest from reference TRBV19 and TRBJ1-3 gives the full variable domain: DGGITQSPKYLFRKEGQNVTLSCEQNLNHDAMYWYRQDPGQGLRLIYYSQIVNDFQKGDIAEGYSVSREKKESFPLTVTSAQKNPTAFYLCASKMTRLQGAIYFGEGSWLTVV.

V is TRBV29-1 and J is TRBJ2-5; 8 bases agree with TRBD1. The trim removed 5 bases at V and 5 bases at J, leaving 7 bases unmatched. The germline gives CDR1 SQVTM, CDR2 ANQGSEA. This CDR3 region has 13 residues. The CDR3 DNA is TGCAGCGTTCACAGGGGGTTGTCTGAGACCCAGTACTTC. Amino acid sequence: CSVHRGLSETQYF.

This clone showed up just a few times. The V and J genes are TRBV3-1 (or the pseudogene TRBV3-2) and TRBJ2-1; maybe TRBD2 (6 bases). V lost 9 bases to trimming and J lost 0 bases, with 15 bases between them. CDR1 LGHDT and CDR2 YNNKEL come from the germline V gene (reference sequence). The CDR3 runs 15 residues. CDR3 sequence: CASGEGGTSYNEQFF. The CDR3 DNA sequence: TGTGCCAGTGGGGAAGGCGGGACCTCCTACAATGAGCAGTTCTTC.

This sequence joins TRBV7-9 and TRBJ1-1; D is unclear. V dropped 1 base and J dropped 1 base, with 10 bases sitting between them. This CDR3 region has 15 residues. Germline V gives CDR1 SEHNR, CDR2 FQNEAQ (reference sequence). CDR3 residues: CASSLEVGRNTEAFF. In DNA form, the CDR3 reads TGTGCCAGCAGCTTAGAGGTGGGCAGGAACACTGAAGCTTTCTTT.

V usage is TRBV6-5 and J usage is TRBJ1-6; the D gene is possibly TRBD1 (5 bases). The CDR3 is made up of 15 amino acids. V was trimmed by 6 bases and J by 9 bases, leaving 18 bases between them. Germline V gene lookup returns CDR1 MNHEY and CDR2 SVGAGI. CDR3 sequence: CASSAREGVGSPLHF. The CDR3 DNA is TGTGCCAGCAGCGCGCGAGAAGGGGTGGGTTCACCCCTCCACTTT.

The chain carries TRBV3-1 (or the pseudogene TRBV3-2) and TRBJ2-3; 8 nucleotides align to TRBD1. Germline V lookup: CDR1 LGHDT, CDR2 YNNKEL (reference sequence). The V and J ends lost 4 bases and 6 bases, in that order; junction bases with no gene match: 6. This CDR3 is 14 amino acids long. The CDR3 DNA follows: TGTGCCAGCAGCCCAAGGACAGGGTTTGATACGCAGTATTTT. Its translation is CASSPRTGFDTQYF.

This clone was seen just once. The rearrangement links TRBV5-1 to TRBJ1-2, with D uncertain. The CDR3 runs 15 residues. Germline CDR1 reads SGHRS; CDR2 reads YFSETQ. Trimming stripped 4 bases from V and 6 bases from J, with 19 bases between. The CDR3 protein is CASSPRGVTWDGYTF. For the CDR3, the DNA is TGCGCCAGCAGCCCCCGCGGGGTCACTTGGGATGGCTACACCTTC.

The V and J genes are TRBV5-1 and TRBJ2-7; 11 positions agree with TRBD1. J was trimmed by 4 bases and V by 0 bases; bases with no gene match: 6. The germline V gene encodes CDR1 SGHRS and CDR2 YFSETQ. The CDR3 extends over 16 amino acids. CDR3 region: CASSLAPGQGGYEQYF. The CDR3 DNA is TGCGCCAGCAGCTTGGCCCCGGGACAGGGGGGATACGAGCAGTACTTC.

This chain connects TRBV11-2 to TRBJ2-5; TRBD2 aligns across 8 bases. Germline V gene data show CDR1 as SGHAT and CDR2 as FQNNGV. Unmatched junction bases numbered 10, after V lost 6 bases and J lost 1 base. This CDR3 region has 16 residues. CDR3 loop: CASSGTGGGFQETQYF. As DNA, the CDR3 is TGTGCCAGCAGTGGAACCGGGGGGGGTTTCCAAGAGACCCAGTACTTC.

The chain uses TRBV29-1 and TRBJ2-4; 14 bases fit TRBD2. CDR3 size: 17 residues. Germline V CDR1 and CDR2: SQVTM, ANQGSEA. The junction had 8 bases not matched to a gene; V was cut back by 7 bases and J by 0 bases. The CDR3 DNA follows: TGCAGCGCGGAGGGACTAGCGGGGGAGCTAGCCAAAAACATTCAGTACTTC. It specifies CSAEGLAGELAKNIQYF.